One and the same sample provided the 8 T cell receptor beta chains below, sequenced in a study of blood T cell repertoires in COVID-19. Some clones are missing from TCRdb's copy, which holds only in-frame ones; the method was immunoSEQ multiplex PCR. The sample contains 160,000 or so clones, about 88% of which appear only once. The specimen sequenced was PBMCs or T cells enriched from blood (not recorded which). These receptors were taken from a human donor with acute COVID-19. The donor label of this sample is uncertain.

The rearrangement links TRBV19 to TRBJ1-4, with D unclear. This CDR3 has 15 amino acids. Germline CDR1 is LNHDA and CDR2 is SQIVND (reference sequence). Trimming stripped 6 bases from V and 0 bases from J, with 11 bases between. The CDR3 nucleotides are TGTGCCAGTAGAGGTGGAGCAGCAACTAATGAAAAACTGTTTTTT. This encodes CASRGGAATNEKLFF.

The chain joins TRBV7-2 to TRBJ1-3, with D possibly TRBD1 on 5 matching bases. The CDR3 length is 15 residues. Germline V gives CDR1 SGHTA, CDR2 FQGNSA. With 5 bases removed from V and 4 bases from J, the gap between germline ends came to 15 bases. Here the CDR3 DNA reads TGTGCCAGCAGCGCAGACCCAGGGAGGGGAAACACCATATATTTT. Translated: CASSADPGRGNTIYF.

This rearrangement joins TRBV7-9 to TRBJ2-3; the D is unclear. Germline CDR1 reads SEHNR; CDR2 reads FQNEAQ (reference sequence). The germline V and J ends were trimmed by 0 bases and 1 base, with 8 bases remaining between them. The CDR3 is 15 residues long. CDR3 region: CASSLATDRTDTQYF. CDR3 nucleotides: TGTGCCAGCAGCTTAGCGACTGATCGCACAGATACGCAGTATTTT. Complete variable domain (other parts from reference TRBV7-9 and TRBJ2-3): DTGVSQNPRHKITKRGQNVTFRCDPISEHNRLYWYRQTLGQGPEFLTYFQNEAQLEKSRLLSDRFSAERPKGSFSTLEIQRTEQGDSAMYLCASSLATDRTDTQYFGPGTRLTVL.

The J gene is TRBJ1-2, the V gene TRBV11-2; 7 bases are a match to TRBD1. With V trimmed by 1 base and J by 4 bases, 3 bases remained unmatched. Germline values: CDR1 SGHAT, CDR2 FQNNGV. This CDR3 region has 14 residues. The CDR3 spells CASSLVEGAYGYTF. The CDR3, as DNA: TGTGCCAGCAGCTTAGTCGAGGGGGCCTATGGCTACACCTTC.

The chain recombines TRBV19 with TRBJ2-1; tentatively, D is TRBD2 (5 bases). V was pared by 4 bases and J by 6 bases, with 16 bases between. CDR1 and CDR2 (germline): LNHDA, SQIVND (reference sequence). The CDR3 sequence is 15 residues long. The CDR3 nucleotides are TGTGCCAGTAGTACTCCTAGGTACGAGGGCAATGAGCAGTTCTTC. This encodes CASSTPRYEGNEQFF. Combining the CDR3 with reference TRBV19 and TRBJ2-1 gives the whole variable domain DGGITQSPKYLFRKEGQNVTLSCEQNLNHDAMYWYRQDPGQGLRLIYYSQIVNDFQKGDIAEGYSVSREKKESFPLTVTSAQKNPTAFYLCASSTPRYEGNEQFFGPGTRLTVL.

The genes are TRBV2 and TRBJ2-5, with 9 bases lining up with TRBD1. From germline, CDR1 is SNHLY and CDR2 FYNNEI. V lost 9 bases and J lost 4; bases outside the gene matches: 3. CDR3 size: 12 residues. The DNA of the CDR3 is TGTGCCAGAGAGACAGGGGGAGAGACCCAGTACTTC. Its protein is CARETGGETQYF.

The chain joins TRBV3-1 (or the pseudogene TRBV3-2) to TRBJ1-5; 7 bases fit TRBD1. CDR1 and CDR2 from the germline V gene are LGHDT and YNNKEL (reference sequence). The CDR3 covers 17 residues. The ends lost 3 bases at V and 5 bases at J; junction bases unmatched: 13. Here the CDR3 reads CASSHLQGGRGHQPQHF. The DNA for the CDR3 is TGTGCCAGCAGCCACCTACAGGGAGGAAGGGGGCATCAGCCCCAGCATTTT.

The V call is TRBV15, the J call TRBJ2-3, with D tentatively TRBD2 (5 bases). Germline V gene sequence: CDR1 LNHNV, CDR2 YYDKDF (reference sequence). The CDR3 is 12 amino acids. The V gene lost 8 bases and the J gene lost 10 bases, with 16 bases spanning the gap. CDR3 sequence: CATATGPGAQYF. The DNA for the CDR3 is TGTGCCACCGCTACGGGCCCCGGGGCGCAGTATTTT.